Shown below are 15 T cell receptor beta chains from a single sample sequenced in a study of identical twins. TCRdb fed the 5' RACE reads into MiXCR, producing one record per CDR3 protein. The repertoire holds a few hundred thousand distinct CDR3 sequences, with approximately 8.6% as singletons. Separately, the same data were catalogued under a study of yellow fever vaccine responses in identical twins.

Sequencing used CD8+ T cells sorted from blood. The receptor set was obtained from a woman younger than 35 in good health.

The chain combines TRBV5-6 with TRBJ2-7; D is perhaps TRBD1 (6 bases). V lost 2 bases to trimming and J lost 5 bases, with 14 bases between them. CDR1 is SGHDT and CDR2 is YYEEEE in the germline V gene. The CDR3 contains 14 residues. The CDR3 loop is CASSLEGGVHEQYF. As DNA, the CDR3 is TGTGCCAGCAGCTTAGAAGGGGGTGTCCACGAGCAGTACTTC.

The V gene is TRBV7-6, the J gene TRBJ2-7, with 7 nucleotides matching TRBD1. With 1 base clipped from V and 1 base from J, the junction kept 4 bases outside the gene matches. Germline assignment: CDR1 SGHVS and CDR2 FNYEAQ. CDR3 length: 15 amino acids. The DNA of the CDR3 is TGTGCCAGCAGCTTAGAGGGGGCAGCTTCCTACGAGCAGTACTTC. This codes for CASSLEGAASYEQYF.

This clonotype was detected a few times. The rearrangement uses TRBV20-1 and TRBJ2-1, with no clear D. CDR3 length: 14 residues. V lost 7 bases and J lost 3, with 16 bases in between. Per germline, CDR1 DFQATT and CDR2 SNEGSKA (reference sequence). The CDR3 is CSGLMGRIYNEQFF. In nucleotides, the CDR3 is TGCAGTGGTCTCATGGGCCGAATCTACAATGAGCAGTTCTTC.

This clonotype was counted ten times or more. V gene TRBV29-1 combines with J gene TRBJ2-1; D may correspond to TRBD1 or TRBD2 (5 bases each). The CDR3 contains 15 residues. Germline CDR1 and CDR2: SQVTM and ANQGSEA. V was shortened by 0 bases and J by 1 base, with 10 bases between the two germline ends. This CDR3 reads CSVEDHGGSYNEQFF. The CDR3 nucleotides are TGCAGCGTTGAAGATCATGGGGGTTCCTACAATGAGCAGTTCTTC.

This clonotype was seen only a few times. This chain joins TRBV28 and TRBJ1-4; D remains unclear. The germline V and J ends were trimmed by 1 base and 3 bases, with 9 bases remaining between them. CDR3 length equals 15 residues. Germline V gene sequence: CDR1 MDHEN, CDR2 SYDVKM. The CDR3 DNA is TGTGCCAGCAGTTTATCGGCAGCCTCTAATGAAAAACTGTTTTTT. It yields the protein CASSLSAASNEKLFF. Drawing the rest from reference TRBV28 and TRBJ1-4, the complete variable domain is DVKVTQSSRYLVKRTGEKVFLECVQDMDHENMFWYRQDPGLGLRLIYFSYDVKMKEKGDIPEGYSVSREKKERFSLILESASTNQTSMYLCASSLSAASNEKLFFGSGTQLSVL.

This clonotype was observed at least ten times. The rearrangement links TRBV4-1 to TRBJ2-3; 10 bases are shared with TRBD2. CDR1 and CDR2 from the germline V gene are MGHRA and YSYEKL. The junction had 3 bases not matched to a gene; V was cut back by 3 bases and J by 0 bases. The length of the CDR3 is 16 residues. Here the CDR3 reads CASSHGLAESTDTQYF. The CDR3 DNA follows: TGCGCCAGCAGCCACGGACTAGCGGAGAGCACAGATACGCAGTATTTT.

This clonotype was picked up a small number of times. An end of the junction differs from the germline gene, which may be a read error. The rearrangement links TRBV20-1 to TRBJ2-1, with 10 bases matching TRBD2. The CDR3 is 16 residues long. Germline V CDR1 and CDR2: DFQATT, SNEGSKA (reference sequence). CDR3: CCARDITSGDYNEQFF. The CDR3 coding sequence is TGCTGTGCTAGGGATATTACTAGCGGGGACTACAATGAGCAGTTCTTC.

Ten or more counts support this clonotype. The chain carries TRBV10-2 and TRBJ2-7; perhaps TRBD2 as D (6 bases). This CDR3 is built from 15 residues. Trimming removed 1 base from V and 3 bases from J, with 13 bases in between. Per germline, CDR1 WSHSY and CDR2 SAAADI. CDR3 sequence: CASSEYGGAGYEQYF. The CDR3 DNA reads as TGCGCCAGCAGTGAGTATGGAGGGGCCGGCTACGAGCAGTACTTC.

CDR3 loop: CASSKNPISQGYTF. Here the CDR3 DNA reads TGTGCCAGCAGCAAAAATCCGATCAGTCAGGGCTACACCTTC. This chain joins TRBV27 and TRBJ1-2; D not resolved. Trimming pared 6 bases from V and 8 bases from J, leaving 19 bases between. The length of the CDR3 is 14 residues. The germline CDR1 and CDR2 sequences are MNHEY and SMNVEV (reference sequence).

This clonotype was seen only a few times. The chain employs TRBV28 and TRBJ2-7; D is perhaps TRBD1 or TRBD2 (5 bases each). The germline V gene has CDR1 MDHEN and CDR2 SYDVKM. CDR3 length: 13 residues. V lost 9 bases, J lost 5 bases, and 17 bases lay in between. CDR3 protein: CASTGPWNHEQYF. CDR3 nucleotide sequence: TGTGCCAGTACGGGACCCTGGAACCACGAGCAGTACTTC.

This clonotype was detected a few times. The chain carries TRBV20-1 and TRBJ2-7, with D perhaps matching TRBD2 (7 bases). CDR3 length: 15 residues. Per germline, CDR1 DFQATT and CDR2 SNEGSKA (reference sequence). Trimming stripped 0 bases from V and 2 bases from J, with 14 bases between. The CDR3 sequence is CSARDLRGGTYEQYF. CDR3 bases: TGCAGTGCTAGAGATCTGAGGGGGGGCACCTACGAGCAGTACTTC.

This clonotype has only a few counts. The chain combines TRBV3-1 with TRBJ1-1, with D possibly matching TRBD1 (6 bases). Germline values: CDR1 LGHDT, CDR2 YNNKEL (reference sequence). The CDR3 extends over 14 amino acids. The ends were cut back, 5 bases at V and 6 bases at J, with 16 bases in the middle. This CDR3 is CASSGPGGGAEAFF. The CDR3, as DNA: TGTGCCAGCAGCGGCCCGGGAGGGGGTGCTGAAGCTTTCTTT.

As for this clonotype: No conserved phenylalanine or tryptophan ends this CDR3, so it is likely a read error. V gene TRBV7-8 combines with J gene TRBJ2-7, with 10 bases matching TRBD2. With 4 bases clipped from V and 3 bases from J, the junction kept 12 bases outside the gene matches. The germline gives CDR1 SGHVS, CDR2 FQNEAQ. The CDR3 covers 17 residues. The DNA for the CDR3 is TGTGCCAGCAGCTCGAAGCGGGAACTAGCGGGATTCTACGAGCAGTACTTA. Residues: CASSSKRELAGFYEQYL.

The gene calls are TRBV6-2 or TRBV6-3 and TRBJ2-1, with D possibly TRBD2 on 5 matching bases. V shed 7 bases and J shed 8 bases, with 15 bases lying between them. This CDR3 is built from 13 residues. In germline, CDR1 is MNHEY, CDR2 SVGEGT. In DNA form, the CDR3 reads TGTGCCAGCAACTCCGGACTGATCGATGAGCAGTTCTTC. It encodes CASNSGLIDEQFF.

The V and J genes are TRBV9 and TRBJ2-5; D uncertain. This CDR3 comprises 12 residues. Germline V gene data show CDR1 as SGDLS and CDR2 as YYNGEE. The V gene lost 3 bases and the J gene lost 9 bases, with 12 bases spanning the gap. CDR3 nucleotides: TGTGCCAGCAGCGAGGGCCTTGAGGCCCAGTACTTC. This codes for CASSEGLEAQYF.